This T cell receptor (beta chain) comes out of a study of cytomegalovirus exposure and HLA in healthy donors. Points from the study as a whole: In a later analysis, specific HLA alleles were associated with around 17,000 TCR beta sequences at a 0.05 false discovery rate.

With respect to this clone: The antigen is not known.

PCR was performed using 60 Vbeta and 13 Jbeta primers. Method: immunoSEQ multiplex PCR; TCRdb's copy keeps in-frame clones and lacks some. This sample carries about 140,000 clones, about 80% of them seen once, and the ten largest clones take around 2.4%. There are 16 residues in the CDR3. Germline V CDR1 and CDR2: SGHAT, FQNNGV. The V end was cut by 3 bases, the J end by 0 bases, with 14 bases between. V usage is TRBV11-2 and J usage is TRBJ1-2, with D possibly being TRBD1 (6 bases). The receptor comes from a woman between 18 and 30 years old in good health and CMV-seropositive. Sequencing input: PBMCs. CDR3 sequence reads: CASSLGEWTANYGYTF. CDR3 coding DNA: TGTGCCAGCAGCTTGGGGGAATGGACAGCTAACTATGGCTACACCTTC.